The 26 T cell receptor beta chains reported below all come from one sample, sequenced in a study of CD8+CD57+ T cells in acquired aplastic anemia (dated by TCRdb to between 2018 and 2020). Patients chosen for sequencing had shown expansion of CD8+CD57+ cells by flow cytometry. Sequenced using an Illumina HiSeq 2000. Genomic DNA was used as template for profiling of TCR beta VDJ combinations and CDR3 sequences. TCRdb reanalyzed the raw reads on its own, using fastp at Q25 for trimming and MiXCR for clone calling, and kept in-frame beta chains. A single entry per CDR3 protein holds the most common genes and DNA from its merged rows. The sample records hundreds of thousands of distinct CDR3 sequences, more than 25% of which are singletons. The top ten constitute around 0.82% of the sample. The specimen was sorted CD4+, CD8+, or CD8+CD57+ T cells (not recorded which) from PBMCs. Source of these receptors: a human donor with aplastic anemia.

This clonotype has only a few counts. The chain recombines TRBV19 with TRBJ1-2, with no clear D. The germline V gene encodes CDR1 LNHDA and CDR2 SQIVND (reference sequence). V lost 5 bases, J lost 12 bases, and 19 bases lay in between. This CDR3 has 13 amino acids. CDR3 DNA: TGTGCCAGTAGTTCCGGACGTGACTCTGGAAACACCTTC. Translating gives CASSSGRDSGNTF.

This clonotype has a handful of counts. This chain uses TRBV4-2 with TRBJ1-2; TRBD1 aligns across 11 bases. The V gene's germline CDR1 is LGHNA and CDR2 YNFKEQ. With V trimmed by 3 bases and J by 7 bases, 10 bases remained unmatched. The CDR3 has 16 amino acids. CDR3 DNA sequence: TGTGCCAGCAGCCACTACGAAGGACAGGGGGCGACTGGCTACACCTTC. It codes for CASSHYEGQGATGYTF.

The gene calls are TRBV4-2 and TRBJ2-7, with D tentatively TRBD2 (6 bases). CDR3 length equals 16 residues. V lost 1 base to trimming and J lost 0 bases, with 13 bases between them. Looked up from germline, CDR1 is LGHNA and CDR2 is YNFKEQ. The CDR3 DNA reads as TGTGCCAGCAGCCAAGGGACGGGGGAGGTCTCCTACGAGCAGTACTTC. Translated, it gives CASSQGTGEVSYEQYF.

The J gene is TRBJ2-7, the V gene TRBV30, with D perhaps TRBD1 or TRBD2 (5 bases each). CDR1 is GTSNPN and CDR2 is SVGIG in the germline V gene (reference sequence). V was trimmed by 4 bases and J by 2 bases, leaving 15 bases between them. The CDR3 has 14 residues. The CDR3 nucleotides read TGTGCCTGGAACCCAGGGTGGGGACCCTACGAGCAGTACTTC. Encoded protein: CAWNPGWGPYEQYF.

In regard to this clonotype: A much larger clone is a single base away; this may be a read error. The chain joins TRBV25-1 to TRBJ2-2; D perhaps matches TRBD2 (6 bases). Germline CDR1 is MGHDK and CDR2 is SYGVNS. V lost 2 bases, J lost 4 bases, and 11 bases lay in between. The CDR3 is made up of 15 amino acids. The CDR3 nucleotides read TGTGCCAGCAGTGAAGCTCGGGGGTCCACCGGGGAGCTGTTTTTT. Its translation is CASSEARGSTGELFF.

This clonotype has ten or more counts. This chain connects TRBV19 to TRBJ2-1, with D perhaps matching TRBD1 (6 bases). The CDR3 is 15 residues long. V dropped 5 bases and J dropped 0 bases, with 11 bases sitting between them. Germline assignment: CDR1 LNHDA and CDR2 SQIVND (reference sequence). DNA of the CDR3: TGTGCCAGTAGTCCAGGGACACCCTCCTACAATGAGCAGTTCTTC. Encoded protein: CASSPGTPSYNEQFF.

The table lists this clonotype with many counts. This chain links TRBV19 with TRBJ1-2, with 7 bases identical to TRBD1. Germline lookup yields CDR1 LNHDA and CDR2 SQIVND (reference sequence). CDR3 length: 14 residues. Trimming at V came to 4 bases and at J to 6 bases, leaving 8 bases not matched to a gene. The CDR3 coding sequence is TGTGCCAGTAGTACCCTGACAGGGTACGATGGCTACACCTTC. This translates into CASSTLTGYDGYTF.

The gene calls are TRBV6-1 and TRBJ1-5; 9 bases agree with TRBD1. CDR3 length equals 16 residues. The junction had 9 bases not matched to a gene; V was cut back by 5 bases and J by 4 bases. Germline V gene data show CDR1 as MNHNS and CDR2 as SASEGT. CDR3 protein: CASSLMGTGLNQPQHF. DNA for the CDR3: TGTGCCAGCAGTCTAATGGGGACAGGGCTTAATCAGCCCCAGCATTTT.

This clonotype has a count of ten or more. This chain joins TRBV20-1 and TRBJ2-7; unclear D gene. The CDR3 has 13 amino acids. Trimming pared 3 bases from V and 3 bases from J, leaving 12 bases between. Germline V CDR1 and CDR2: DFQATT, SNEGSKA (reference sequence). CDR3 nucleotide sequence: TGCAGTGCTAGTTCTCCAGGAATCTACGAGCAGTACTTC. Protein: CSASSPGIYEQYF.

The chain uses TRBV5-1 and TRBJ1-1; D remains ambiguous. The germline V gene has CDR1 SGHRS and CDR2 YFSETQ. This CDR3 region has 13 residues. V dropped 4 bases and J dropped 5 bases, with 12 bases sitting between them. CDR3 DNA sequence: TGCGCCAGCAGCCCGACACTGGGGACTGAAGCTTTCTTT. Translated: CASSPTLGTEAFF.

This clonotype was seen a few times. This chain joins TRBV7-3 and TRBJ2-1, with 8 nucleotides matching TRBD2. From germline, CDR1 is SGHTA and CDR2 FQGTGA. The V segment lost 5 bases and the J segment 3 bases; nucleotides outside the gene matches: 6. This CDR3 contains 15 residues. The CDR3 loop reads CASSLSTSGYNEQFF. DNA for the CDR3: TGTGCCAGCAGCCTAAGTACTAGCGGCTACAATGAGCAGTTCTTC.

This clonotype was counted ten times or more. This chain uses TRBV2 with TRBJ2-1; D not resolved. This CDR3 comprises 15 residues. Germline V gives CDR1 SNHLY, CDR2 FYNNEI. Deletions cut 4 bases from V and 0 bases from J, with 10 bases between. CDR3 DNA: TGTGCCAGCAGTGTATTCCCCAGCTCCTACAATGAGCAGTTCTTC. Its translation is CASSVFPSSYNEQFF. The complete variable domain, with remaining parts taken from reference TRBV2 and TRBJ2-1, reads EPEVTQTPSHQVTQMGQEVILRCVPISNHLYFYWYRQILGQKVEFLVSFYNNEISEKSEIFDDQFSVERPDGSNFTLKIRSTKLEDSAMYFCASSVFPSSYNEQFFGPGTRLTVL.

This clonotype was recorded many times. This chain joins TRBV20-1 and TRBJ1-5; 8 bases match TRBD1. V was pared by 4 bases and J by 7 bases, with 3 bases of the junction left unmatched. In germline, CDR1 is DFQATT, CDR2 SNEGSKA (reference sequence). The CDR3 is 12 residues long. The CDR3 region has the DNA TGCAGTGCTACAGGGGGCGAACAGCCCCAGCATTTT. It is translated as CSATGGEQPQHF.

This rearrangement joins TRBV20-1 to TRBJ2-2; no reliable D call. V lost 4 bases and J 4 bases, leaving 13 bases between the germline ends. This CDR3 comprises 14 residues. Germline V gene lookup returns CDR1 DFQATT and CDR2 SNEGSKA (reference sequence). In DNA, the CDR3 is TGCAGTGCTATATTTGGGATGGGCACCGGGGAGCTGTTTTTT. This gives the protein CSAIFGMGTGELFF.

This clonotype has ten or more counts. This sequence joins TRBV19 and TRBJ2-5, with 10 bases aligning to TRBD2. The CDR3 length is 15 residues. CDR1 and CDR2 from the germline V gene are LNHDA and SQIVND (reference sequence). V lost 0 bases to trimming and J lost 9 bases; unmatched junction nucleotides: 7. CDR3 DNA: TGTGCCAGTAGTATAGACAAAGGACTAGCGGCCGCCCAGTACTTC. Its translation: CASSIDKGLAAAQYF.

This clonotype was observed at least ten times. V is TRBV20-1 and J is TRBJ1-5; the D is unclear. The CDR3 consists of 12 residues. The ends were cut back, 3 bases at V and 6 bases at J, with 9 bases in the middle. Germline-derived CDR1 and CDR2 are DFQATT and SNEGSKA (reference sequence). The CDR3 DNA follows: TGCAGTGCTAGGGTGGGAGGTCAGCCCCAGCATTTT. It yields the protein CSARVGGQPQHF.

This clonotype was seen only a few times. The chain has TRBV18 and TRBJ1-2; D unclear. The CDR3 length is 14 residues. Looked up from germline, CDR1 is KGHSH and CDR2 is LQKENI. V gave up 4 bases and J gave up 6 bases, with 15 bases separating them. In DNA form, the CDR3 reads TGTGCCAGCTCACGATTAGAGGGCGTGGATGGCTACACCTTC. It encodes CASSRLEGVDGYTF.

This clonotype was recorded many times. J is TRBJ1-5 and V is TRBV7-8; D remains ambiguous. V was shortened by 5 bases and J by 6 bases, with 14 bases between the two germline ends. The CDR3 consists of 14 residues. Germline CDR1 is SGHVS and CDR2 is FQNEAQ. Here the CDR3 reads CASSGDTVSQPQHF. The CDR3 nucleotides are TGTGCCAGCAGCGGAGACACCGTTAGTCAGCCCCAGCATTTT.

This chain uses TRBV4-3 with TRBJ2-7; TRBD2 is a possible D gene (7 bases). The CDR3 length is 16 residues. The germline V gene has CDR1 LGHNA and CDR2 YSLEER. The V gene lost 4 bases and the J gene lost 6 bases, with 22 bases spanning the gap. The DNA for the CDR3 is TGCGCCAGCAGCCCTGTCCAGGGAGGGGGAGACGGCGAGCAGTACTTC. Protein: CASSPVQGGGDGEQYF.

J is TRBJ1-6 and V is TRBV2; TRBD1 matches 10 bases. Losses at the gene ends were 9 bases for V and 8 bases for J; bases not matched to a gene: 10. The germline V gene encodes CDR1 SNHLY and CDR2 FYNNEI. The CDR3 sequence is 15 residues long. The CDR3: CARGETGGLDSPLHF. CDR3 sequence (DNA): TGTGCCAGAGGAGAGACAGGGGGCTTAGATTCACCCCTCCACTTT.

The sample holds a few counts of this clonotype. V gene TRBV6-5 combines with J gene TRBJ1-1, with D uncertain. Trimming removed 2 bases from V and 1 base from J, with 5 bases in between. The length of the CDR3 is 13 residues. Germline lookup yields CDR1 MNHEY and CDR2 SVGAGI. DNA of the CDR3: TGTGCCAGCAGTTACGACCCGAACACTGAAGCTTTCTTT. It is translated as CASSYDPNTEAFF.

The chain combines TRBV5-1 with TRBJ2-1; 9 bases align to TRBD1. CDR1 is SGHRS, CDR2 YFSETQ, per germline. The ends lost 4 bases at V and 8 bases at J; junction bases unmatched: 4. This CDR3 has 13 amino acids. CDR3 sequence: CASSLRTGDEQFF. DNA of the CDR3: TGCGCCAGCAGCCTCCGGACAGGGGATGAGCAGTTCTTC. Full variable domain (rest looked up from reference TRBV5-1 and TRBJ2-1): KAGVTQTPRYLIKTRGQQVTLSCSPISGHRSVSWYQQTPGQGLQFLFEYFSETQRNKGNFPGRFSGRQFSNSRSEMNVSTLELGDSALYLCASSLRTGDEQFFGPGTRLTVL.

The table lists this clonotype with a few counts. V usage is TRBV7-9 and J usage is TRBJ1-1, with a weak D call TRBD1 (6 bases). Germline assignment: CDR1 SEHNR and CDR2 FQNEAQ (reference sequence). CDR3 length: 14 residues. Trimming left V 5 bases short and J 8 bases short, with 18 bases between. The CDR3 DNA reads TGTGCCAGCAGCAAGGGGGTGGGAGCAGCCGAAGCTTTCTTT. Translated: CASSKGVGAAEAFF.

V gene TRBV20-1 combines with J gene TRBJ2-3; 14 bases are shared with TRBD2. Trimming at V came to 8 bases and at J to 4 bases, leaving 5 bases not matched to a gene. The CDR3 length is 14 residues. Germline-derived CDR1 and CDR2 are DFQATT and SNEGSKA (reference sequence). As DNA, the CDR3 is TGCAGTCCCGGACTAGCGGGAGGTCCAGATACGCAGTATTTT. Amino acid sequence: CSPGLAGGPDTQYF.

The chain is built from TRBV27 and TRBJ1-1, with 7 nucleotides matching TRBD1. V gave up 3 bases and J gave up 4 bases; unmatched junction bases: 5. Per the germline V gene, CDR1 is MNHEY and CDR2 is SMNVEV (reference sequence). The CDR3 totals 14 residues. The CDR3 DNA follows: TGTGCCAGCAGTTTCAGGGGGGAGAGCACTGAAGCTTTCTTT. Protein product: CASSFRGESTEAFF.

This clonotype has ten or more counts. J is TRBJ1-1 and V is TRBV10-1; D uncertain. Germline CDR1 is WNHNN and CDR2 is SYGVQD (reference sequence). Trimming pared 2 bases from V and 4 bases from J, leaving 11 bases between. The CDR3 contains 14 residues. In nucleotides, the CDR3 is TGCGCCAGCAGTGAGAGTCGGGGAGTCACTGAAGCTTTCTTT. Its protein product is CASSESRGVTEAFF.